This entry lists 11 T cell receptor beta chains sequenced from one sample in a study of cytomegalovirus exposure and HLA in healthy donors. The PCR employed 60 Vbeta primers together with 13 Jbeta primers. Method: immunoSEQ multiplex PCR; TCRdb's copy keeps in-frame clones and lacks some. This sample carries roughly 250,000 clones, 84% of them seen once, and the ten largest clones take about 2%. Material for sequencing was PBMCs. These TCRs come from a woman aged 40 to 49 in good health and CMV-seropositive.

This chain joins TRBV2 and TRBJ2-7; perhaps TRBD1 as D (5 bases). Trimming pared 8 bases from V and 1 base from J, leaving 12 bases between. The CDR3 covers 13 residues. Germline V gene sequence: CDR1 SNHLY, CDR2 FYNNEI. The CDR3 loop is CASPANRSYEQYF. The CDR3 bases are TGTGCCAGCCCTGCGAACAGGTCCTACGAGCAGTACTTC. The variable domain in full, completed from reference TRBV2 and TRBJ2-7, reads EPEVTQTPSHQVTQMGQEVILRCVPISNHLYFYWYRQILGQKVEFLVSFYNNEISEKSEIFDDQFSVERPDGSNFTLKIRSTKLEDSAMYFCASPANRSYEQYFGPGTRLTVT.

This clone was seen a single time. This sequence joins TRBV7-3 and TRBJ2-7; TRBD2 matches at 9 bases. Germline V gene lookup returns CDR1 SGHTA and CDR2 FQGTGA. The CDR3 sequence is 15 residues long. V lost 2 bases to trimming and J lost 0 bases; unmatched junction nucleotides: 2. CDR3 in amino acids: CASSLAGGNSYEQYF. The CDR3, as DNA: TGTGCCAGCAGCTTAGCGGGAGGGAACTCCTACGAGCAGTACTTC.

This chain connects TRBV11-3 to TRBJ2-3; possibly TRBD2 for D (5 bases). V lost 1 base to trimming and J lost 6 bases, with 11 bases between them. This CDR3 is built from 14 residues. In germline, CDR1 is SGHNT, CDR2 YENEEA. CDR3 protein: CASSLAGSGDTQYF. The CDR3 region has the DNA TGTGCCAGCAGCTTAGCGGGGAGTGGTGATACGCAGTATTTT.

This chain uses TRBV4-3 with TRBJ1-2, with 7 nucleotides matching TRBD1. The V gene end was trimmed by 0 bases and the J gene end by 4 bases; junction bases not matched to a gene: 11. CDR3 length equals 17 residues. Germline-derived CDR1 and CDR2 are LGHNA and YSLEER. The CDR3 DNA sequence: TGCGCCAGCAGCCAAGATCCCCGGGGCAGGGGGTCCTATGGCTACACCTTC. It translates to CASSQDPRGRGSYGYTF.

This sequence joins TRBV5-6 and TRBJ1-1; 7 positions agree with TRBD1. The germline V gene has CDR1 SGHDT and CDR2 YYEEEE. With V trimmed by 0 bases and J by 11 bases, 7 bases remained unmatched. The CDR3 sequence is 13 residues long. The chain's CDR3 is CASSLGQGVGAFF. The CDR3 coding sequence is TGTGCCAGCAGCTTGGGACAGGGAGTTGGGGCTTTCTTT. The full variable domain, completed using reference TRBV5-6 and TRBJ1-1, is DAGVTQSPTHLIKTRGQQVTLRCSPKSGHDTVSWYQQALGQGPQFIFQYYEEEERQRGNFPDRFSGHQFPNYSSELNVNALLLGDSALYLCASSLGQGVGAFFGQGTRLTVV.

The CDR3 spells CASSLFLGRVTDTQYF. The CDR3 DNA reads TGTGCCAGCAGCTTATTCTTAGGCAGGGTTACAGATACGCAGTATTTT. V usage is TRBV11-2 and J usage is TRBJ2-3; a weak D match, TRBD1 (5 bases). The CDR3 length is 16 residues. Trimming removed 2 bases at V and 3 bases at J, with 15 bases between. The germline V gene has CDR1 SGHAT and CDR2 FQNNGV.

The chain has TRBV28 and TRBJ2-6; 10 bases match TRBD1. J gave up 0 bases and V 5 bases, and 1 base lay outside the gene matches. This CDR3 is 16 amino acids long. Germline lookup yields CDR1 MDHEN and CDR2 SYDVKM. In DNA form, the CDR3 reads TGTGCCAGCAGTCGGACAGGGGGCTCTGGGGCCAACGTCCTGACTTTC. Translation: CASSRTGGSGANVLTF.

The rearrangement links TRBV28 to TRBJ2-5; 7 positions match TRBD2. The tail of the sequence fits TRBJ2-7 better, so the J call may be wrong. The CDR3 loop spans 15 amino acids. Germline loops: CDR1 MDHEN, CDR2 SYDVKM. This chain's CDR3 is CASSLSSGRAYEQYF. In DNA form, the CDR3 reads TGTGCCAGCAGTTTGTCATCGGGGAGGGCCTACGAGCAGTACTTC.

The CDR3 nucleotides are TGTGCCAGTAGTCCAGGGACAGGGGGCTACGACGAGCAGTACTTC. It translates to CASSPGTGGYDEQYF. The chain employs TRBV19 and TRBJ2-7; 12 nucleotides line up with TRBD1. The germline V gene has CDR1 LNHDA and CDR2 SQIVND (reference sequence). With V trimmed by 5 bases and J by 5 bases, 7 bases remained unmatched. The CDR3 extends over 15 amino acids.

The chain links TRBV19 to TRBJ2-6; 7 bases are shared with TRBD1. The CDR3 is 17 residues long. V gave up 5 bases and J gave up 0 bases; unmatched junction bases: 7. Per the germline V gene, CDR1 is LNHDA and CDR2 is SQIVND (reference sequence). DNA for the CDR3: TGTGCCAGTAGTCTGGTCGGGACAGCCTCTGGGGCCAACGTCCTGACTTTC. It yields the protein CASSLVGTASGANVLTF.

This clone was found a few times. J is TRBJ2-1 and V is TRBV28, with D uncertain. This CDR3 has 14 residues. Germline CDR1 is MDHEN and CDR2 is SYDVKM. V lost 8 bases to trimming and J lost 2 bases, with 13 bases between them. The CDR3 loop is CASHRASAYNEQFF. The CDR3 nucleotides are TGTGCCAGCCACCGTGCGAGCGCCTACAATGAGCAGTTCTTC.